The 6 T cell receptor beta chains below were found in one sample sequenced in a study of cytomegalovirus exposure and HLA in healthy donors. The study ran its PCR with 60 Vbeta and 13 Jbeta primers. Generated by immunoSEQ multiplex PCR, the TCRdb table keeps only in-frame clones and is missing some. The sample lists more than 150,000 clones; 87% were seen once. The sequencing sample was made of PBMCs. These receptors were obtained from a girl under three years old in good health and CMV-seronegative.

The J gene is TRBJ1-5, the V gene TRBV14, with D possibly matching TRBD1 (5 bases). V lost 4 bases and J lost 3, with 7 bases in between. This CDR3 spans 13 amino acids. CDR1 and CDR2 (germline): SGHDN, FVKESK. The CDR3 reads CASSRGANQPQHF. For the CDR3, the DNA is TGTGCCAGCAGCCGCGGGGCCAATCAGCCCCAGCATTTT. The complete variable domain, with remaining parts taken from reference TRBV14 and TRBJ1-5, reads EAGVTQFPSHSVIEKGQTVTLRCDPISGHDNLYWYRRVMGKEIKFLLHFVKESKQDESGMPNNRFLAERTGGTYSTLKVQPAELEDSGVYFCASSRGANQPQHFGDGTRLSIL.

This rearrangement joins TRBV6-1 to TRBJ2-7; D is undetermined. This CDR3 has 12 amino acids. V lost 5 bases and J 0 bases, leaving 5 bases between the germline ends. CDR1 is MNHNS, CDR2 SASEGT, per germline. The CDR3 bases are TGTGCCAGCAGTAAACTCTCCTACGAGCAGTACTTC. As protein: CASSKLSYEQYF.

This CDR3 reads CASSPHLKAGGPIYEQYF. As DNA, the CDR3 is TGCGCCAGCAGCCCGCACCTTAAAGCGGGAGGGCCAATATACGAGCAGTACTTC. J is TRBJ2-5 and V is TRBV4-1; 10 bases align to TRBD2. The DNA end lines up better with TRBJ2-7; the J call may be wrong. The CDR3 spans 18 residues. Germline assignment: CDR1 MGHRA and CDR2 YSYEKL.

CDR3 in amino acids: CASERGDYGYTF. The CDR3 nucleotides read TGTGCCAGTGAACGGGGGGACTATGGCTACACCTTC. This chain uses TRBV28 with TRBJ1-2; D is possibly TRBD1 (5 bases). The germline CDR1 and CDR2 sequences are MDHEN and SYDVKM. The germline V and J ends were trimmed by 9 bases and 3 bases, with 11 bases remaining between them. The CDR3 covers 12 residues.

The genes are TRBV5-1 and TRBJ2-5, with 7 bases matching TRBD1. The trim removed 4 bases at V and 1 base at J, leaving 13 bases unmatched. The CDR3 totals 17 residues. The germline gives CDR1 SGHRS, CDR2 YFSETQ. The CDR3 bases are TGCGCCAGCAGCGCATATACTTCCGGGACAGCCCAAGAGACCCAGTACTTC. Translating it yields CASSAYTSGTAQETQYF.

V and J are TRBV5-6 and TRBJ1-3; TRBD1 might be the D (6 bases). Germline CDR1 SGHDT, CDR2 YYEEEE. Trimming cost V 4 bases and J 0 bases, with 14 bases left between them. CDR3 length equals 16 residues. CDR3 sequence: CASSRGQYASGNTIYF. CDR3 sequence (DNA): TGTGCCAGCAGCCGAGGACAGTACGCCTCTGGAAACACCATATATTTT.